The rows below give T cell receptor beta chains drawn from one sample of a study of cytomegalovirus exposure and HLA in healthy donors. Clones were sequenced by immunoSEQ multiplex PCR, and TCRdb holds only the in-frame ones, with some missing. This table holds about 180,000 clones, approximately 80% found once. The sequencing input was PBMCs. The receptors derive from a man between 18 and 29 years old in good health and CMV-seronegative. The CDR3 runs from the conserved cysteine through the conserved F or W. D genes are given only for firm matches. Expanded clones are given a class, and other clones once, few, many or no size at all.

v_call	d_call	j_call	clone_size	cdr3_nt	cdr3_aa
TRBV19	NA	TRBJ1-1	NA	TGTGCCAGTACCCCCCGTGGGGAGGGAGGGACTGAAGCTTTCTTT	CASTPRGEGGTEAFF
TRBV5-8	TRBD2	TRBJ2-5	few	TGTGCCAGCAGCCAGAGCGGGGTCCAAGAGACCCAGTACTTC	CASSQSGVQETQYF
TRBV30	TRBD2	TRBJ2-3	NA	TGTGCCTGGAGTGGGACTAGCGGGGTCAGCACAGATACGCAGTATTTT	CAWSGTSGVSTDTQYF
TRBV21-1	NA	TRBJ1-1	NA	TGTGCCAGCAGCCCGACAGGGGGCTTCGGGGACACTGAAGCTTTCTTT	CASSPTGGFGDTEAFF
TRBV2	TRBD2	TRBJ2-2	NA	TGTGCCAGCGCCGCGGGAGTATACACCGGGGAGCTGTTTTTT	CASAAGVYTGELFF
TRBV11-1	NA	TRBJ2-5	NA	TGTGCCACCCAGCCAGCAGGGAACGATGGAGAGACCCAGTACTTC	CATQPAGNDGETQYF
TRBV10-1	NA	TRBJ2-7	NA	TGCGCCAGTTTCACAGGACCCTACGAGCAGTACTTC	CASFTGPYEQYF
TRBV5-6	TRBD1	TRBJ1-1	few	TGTGCCAGCAGCATCGGGACAGCGAACACTGAAGCTTTCTTT	CASSIGTANTEAFF
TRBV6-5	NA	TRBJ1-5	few	TGTGCCAGCAGTTACTCGTCGGAGGGGCAGCCCCAGCATTTT	CASSYSSEGQPQHF
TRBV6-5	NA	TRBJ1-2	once	TGTGCCAGCAGTTCGACTCCAGGGTATCGAGGCTACACCTTC	CASSSTPGYRGYTF
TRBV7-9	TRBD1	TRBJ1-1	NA	TGTGCCAGCAGCCCCCCCTTACAGGGGCTAGGAGGCACTGAAGCTTTCTTT	CASSPPLQGLGGTEAFF
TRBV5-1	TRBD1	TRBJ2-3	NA	TGCGCCAGCAGCTCCGGGACAGCCACCTATACGCAGTATTTT	CASSSGTATYTQYF
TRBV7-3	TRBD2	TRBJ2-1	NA	TGTGCCAGCAGCTTAAGGCTAGCGGGGGTCGATGAGCAGTTCTTC	CASSLRLAGVDEQFF
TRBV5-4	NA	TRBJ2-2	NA	TGTGCCAGCAGCCCGCCGGGGAGGCAGAACACCGGGGAGCTGTTTTTT	CASSPPGRQNTGELFF
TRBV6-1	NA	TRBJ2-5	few	TGTGCCAGCAGTGAATTCGGCCTTCCGGGACCGAGGGGGGGAGAGACCCAGTACTTC	CASSEFGLPGPRGGETQYF
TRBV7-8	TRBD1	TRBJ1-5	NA	TGTGCCAGCAGCCCCGACAGGGGGCTTGGCAATCAGCCCCAGCATTTT	CASSPDRGLGNQPQHF
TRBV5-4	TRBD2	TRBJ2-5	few	TGTGCCAGCAGCTATAGCGGGGGGGCTGAAGAGACCCAGTACTTC	CASSYSGGAEETQYF
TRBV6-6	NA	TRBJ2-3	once	TGTGCCAGCACTCTAGCGATGAGAGATACGCAGTATTTT	CASTLAMRDTQYF
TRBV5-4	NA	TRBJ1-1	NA	TGTGCCAGCAGCCAGGGACAGAACACTGAAGCTTTCTTT	CASSQGQNTEAFF
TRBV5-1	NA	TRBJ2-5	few	TGCGCCAGCAGCCAGGAAGGGGTGGGGACCCAGTACTTC	CASSQEGVGTQYF
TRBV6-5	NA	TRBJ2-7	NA	TGTGCCAGCACTAAATCAGGGCTACCCTACGAGCAGTACTTC	CASTKSGLPYEQYF
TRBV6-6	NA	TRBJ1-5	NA	TGTGCCAGCAGTTACGGGGGAGGCAGCAATCAGCCCCAGCATTTT	CASSYGGGSNQPQHF
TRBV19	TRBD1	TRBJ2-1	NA	TGTGCCAGTAGTGACACAGGGGCGAGCTCCTACAATGAGCAGTTCTTC	CASSDTGASSYNEQFF
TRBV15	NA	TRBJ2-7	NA	TGTGCCACCAGCACCAGTCCCTTTTACGAGCAGTACTTC	CATSTSPFYEQYF
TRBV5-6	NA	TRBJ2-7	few	TGTGCCAGCAGCTTCGGCTACGAGCAGTACTTC	CASSFGYEQYF
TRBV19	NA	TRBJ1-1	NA	TGTGCCAGTAGTAGGGGGGGAAGCACTGAAGCTTTCTTT	CASSRGGSTEAFF
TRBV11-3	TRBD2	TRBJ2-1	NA	TGTGCCAGCAGCCCGGGACTAGCGGGGGCCGCCCACAATGAGCAGTTCTTC	CASSPGLAGAAHNEQFF
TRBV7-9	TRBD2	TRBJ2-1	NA	TGTGCCACCGGGGGAGCGGGGGGCTCCTACAATGAGCAGTTCTTC	CATGGAGGSYNEQFF
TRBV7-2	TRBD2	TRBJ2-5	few	TGTGCCAGCAGCTTAGCCGGACTAGCACAAGAGACCCAGTACTTC	CASSLAGLAQETQYF
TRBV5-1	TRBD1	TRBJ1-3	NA	TGCGCCAGCAGCTTGGGGGTCCGCCAGGGGGTGCCTGGGGGAAACACCATATATTTT	CASSLGVRQGVPGGNTIYF
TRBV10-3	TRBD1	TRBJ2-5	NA	TGTGCCGCCTCTTGGGACAGCCACCAAGAGACCCAGTACTTC	CAASWDSHQETQYF
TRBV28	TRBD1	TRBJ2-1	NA	TGTGCCAGCACCCCGACAGGGGATCATGAGCAGTTCTTC	CASTPTGDHEQFF
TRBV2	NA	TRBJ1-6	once	TGTGCCAGCTTAGACAGCTCCTATAATTCACCCCTCCACTTT	CASLDSSYNSPLHF
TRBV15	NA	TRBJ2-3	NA	TGTGCCACCAACTCTCCGGGACAAGGATCAGATACGCAGTATTTT	CATNSPGQGSDTQYF
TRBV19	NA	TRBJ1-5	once	TGTGCCAGTAGCACAGGTGGGGGGAATCAGCCCCAGCATTTT	CASSTGGGNQPQHF
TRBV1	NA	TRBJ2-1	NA	TGCACCAGCAGCCGTAACCCAGCGGGAGGTTACAATGAGCAGTTCTTC	CTSSRNPAGGYNEQFF
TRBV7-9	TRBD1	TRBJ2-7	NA	TGTGCCAGCAGATTCCAGGGGGCAGGCGAGCAGTACTTC	CASRFQGAGEQYF
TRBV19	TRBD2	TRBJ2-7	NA	TGTGCCAGTAGTATGCTAGCGGCTTCCTACGAGCAGTACTTC	CASSMLAASYEQYF
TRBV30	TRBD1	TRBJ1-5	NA	TGTGCCTGGAGTCCTATTGGACAGGGGAGAAGCAATCAGCCCCAGCATTTT	CAWSPIGQGRSNQPQHF
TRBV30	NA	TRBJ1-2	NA	TGTGCCTGGAGTGTAAAGGGGTTGGACAGAAACTATGGCTACACCTTC	CAWSVKGLDRNYGYTF
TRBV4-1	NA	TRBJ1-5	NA	TGCGCCAGCAGCCAAGATCTGTGGGGCGACCAGCCCCAGCATTTT	CASSQDLWGDQPQHF
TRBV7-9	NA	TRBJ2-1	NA	TGTGCCAGCAGCTTAGGGTCAGATGAGCAGTTCTTC	CASSLGSDEQFF
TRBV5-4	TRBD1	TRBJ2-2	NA	TGTGCCAGCAGCTTGGAGGGACAGGGATTTACCGGGGAGCTGTTTTTT	CASSLEGQGFTGELFF
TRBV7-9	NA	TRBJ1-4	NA	TGTGCCAGCAGCTTTACAACTAATGAAAAACTGTTTTTT	CASSFTTNEKLFF
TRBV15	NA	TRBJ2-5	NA	TGTGCCACCAGCAGAGATCTAAATCGAGAGACCCAGTACTTC	CATSRDLNRETQYF
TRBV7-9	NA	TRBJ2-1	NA	TGTGCCATTGAGACAGGCCCCGTTAACAATGAGCAGTTCTTC	CAIETGPVNNEQFF
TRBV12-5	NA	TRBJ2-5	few	TGTGCTAGTGGTTTGGACCGCGGTGTGGGACTCCTAGAGACCCAGTACTTC	CASGLDRGVGLLETQYF